Reported below is one T cell receptor beta chain. The antigen is unknown. The primer mix had 60 Vbeta and 13 Jbeta primers. The protocol was immunoSEQ multiplex PCR, while the TCRdb copy is restricted to in-frame clones and leaves out a portion. The sample includes approximately 72,000 clones, roughly 78% of them seen just once. The data stem from a study of cytomegalovirus exposure and HLA in healthy donors. This CDR3 is 16 amino acids long. Germline V gene data show CDR1 as LNHDA and CDR2 as SQIVND (reference sequence). The germline V and J ends were trimmed by 5 bases and 4 bases, with 17 bases remaining between them. Study conclusions and caveats: In an earlier analysis, in 587 donors, most V segments appeared productive either ~90% or ~30% of the time. Later on, a genetic analysis was performed. It linked a missense variant in DCLRE1C with V- and J-gene trimming of TCR beta. Associated with cytomegalovirus, according to the listing, were 170 or so TCR beta chains. TCR beta sequences reportedly predicted the HLA-A and HLA-B alleles of most subjects accurately.

The chain has TRBV19 and TRBJ1-4; D not resolved. The receptor's source is a man younger than 30 in good health and CMV-seronegative. Sequenced: PBMCs. The CDR3 bases are TGTGCCAGTAGTTTCCCGGCGCGCGGGCGTAATGAAAAACTGTTTTTT. Amino acid sequence: CASSFPARGRNEKLFF.